What follows describes a single TCR beta chain. The antigen it recognizes is unknown. No base quality information exists; no much larger clone differs at one position. V and J lose 3 bases and 1 base, and a span of 7 bases separates them. The cysteine opens and the phenylalanine closes a CDR3 of 14 amino acids. Only the CDR3 DNA stays, 42 bases, in frame from base 1. Per the germline V gene, SGHTA is the CDR1 and FQGNSA is the CDR2. This sample was included in a study of vaccination and CD4 T cells after COVID-19 (dated by TCRdb to 2021 to 2024). Concerning the study at large: Convalescent patients had a positive SARS-CoV-2 result on nasal swab PCR, and of these patients, nine had mild disease and one had severe disease. The convalescent cohort comprised six males and four females, including two Hispanic individuals, seven Caucasians, two Asians and one multiracial person. Two doses of either the Pfizer-BioNTech BNT162b2 vaccine (n=8) or the Moderna mRNA-1273 vaccine (n=2) were administered to participants. Post-COVID blood samples were collected from convalescent patients a median of around 100 days after diagnosis, with a range of roughly 30 to 161 days. Post-vaccine blood samples were taken a median of about 70 days after the second vaccine dose, with a range of roughly 14 to 241 days. For stimulating the cultures, overlapping spike peptide pools were used, derived from SARS-CoV-2 as well as from the common cold coronaviruses HCoV-NL63, HCoV-OC43 and HCoV-229E. As controls, cultures received a CEFX viral epitope pool (the positive control), an HIV-1 Nef peptide pool (the negative control), or no peptide at all. The spike-specific CD4+ TCR repertoire was compared before and after mRNA vaccination in approximately 9 COVID-19 convalescent patients and several infection-naive healthy vaccine recipients.

Study-wide conclusions, independent of this receptor: Of the vaccine-specific clones in convalescent patients, 304 of 307, or nearly all, reacted only to SARS-CoV-2 spike and did not cross-react with common cold coronaviruses. Among convalescent patients, a median approximately 88% of the SARS-CoV-2-reactive clones seen after vaccination appeared only after vaccination, which suggests priming specific to the vaccine. The number of convalescent patients in the study was relatively small, and the study did not examine early timepoints following natural infection. Although the median number of SARS-CoV-2-reactive clonotypes went up from roughly 20 after infection to 35 to 40 after vaccination, the increase was not significant.

Reading the label with the study, this specimen's treatment or condition is: approximately 9-day PBMC culture with coronavirus spike peptide pools or control peptides (ViraFEST assay). The study used the ViraFEST assay, which expanded antigen-specific T cells with peptide pools and then identified expanded clonotypes by TCR sequencing. The positive SARS-CoV-2 PCR tests of the convalescent patients were dated from March to December 2020, before the Alpha, Beta and Delta variants emerged in the United States. Each well held roughly 2 million PBMCs cultured in IMDM containing around 5% human AB serum and approximately 9.6 IU/ml IL-2, with around 9.7 ug/ml peptide pools added. Half of the culture medium was replaced with fresh IL-2-containing medium on days 3 and 7. After 10 to 11 days of culture, CD4+ T cells were isolated by negative selection with the EasySep CD4+ T cell isolation kit. PBMCs were separated from whole blood using Ficoll-Paque Plus gradient centrifugation and then either used fresh or cryopreserved at -140C. Each culture condition was generally run in triplicate wells.

Libraries were constructed by PCR. At the Johns Hopkins FTIC core, DNA from the cultured CD4+ T cells underwent TCR sequencing with the Oncomine TCR Beta short-read assay. The QIAamp micro DNA kit was used to extract genomic DNA from the cultured CD4+ T cells. Oncomine TCR Beta libraries from cultured CD4+ T cells were pooled using unique dual indexes and sequenced on an Illumina iSeq 100. Turning to the authors' computational methods: Non-productive sequences were removed, and CDR3s that did not start with C, did not end with F or W, or were shorter than 7 amino acids were discarded. The MANAFEST web application identified antigen-specific clonotypes by comparing peptide-stimulated wells against reference wells and other culture wells. Positive clones required FDR below 0.05, an odds ratio above 5, and productive frequency above 0.1% in at least two of three replicate wells. A clonotype was classed as cross-reactive if the clonotype showed significant expansion both in SARS-CoV-2 spike wells and in at least one common cold coronavirus spike condition. Levenshtein distances (stringdist) and unrooted phylogenetic trees (ape) in R version 3.6.1 were used to assess CDR3 homology. TCRdb passed the public sequencing reads through fastp at Q25 and MiXCR, retaining productive beta sequences. Rows with one shared CDR3 protein collapse into an entry with the most common genes and DNA. TCRdb assigned the V and J calls; the authors' analysis was not used. Across this sample there are approximately 14,000 distinct CDR3 sequences, with around 70% seen only once. The top ten hold approximately 10% of the sample.

Sequencing was done on a sample of CD4+ T cells from blood, cultured in vitro. The sequence is built from TRBV7-2 and TRBJ1-5; confidence is insufficient to name the D gene. This TCR was recovered from a human donor who had recovered from COVID-19. The nucleotide sequence reads as follows: TGTGCCAGCAGCTTTCGAGGGAGCAATCAGCCCCAGCATTTT. This encodes CASSFRGSNQPQHF.